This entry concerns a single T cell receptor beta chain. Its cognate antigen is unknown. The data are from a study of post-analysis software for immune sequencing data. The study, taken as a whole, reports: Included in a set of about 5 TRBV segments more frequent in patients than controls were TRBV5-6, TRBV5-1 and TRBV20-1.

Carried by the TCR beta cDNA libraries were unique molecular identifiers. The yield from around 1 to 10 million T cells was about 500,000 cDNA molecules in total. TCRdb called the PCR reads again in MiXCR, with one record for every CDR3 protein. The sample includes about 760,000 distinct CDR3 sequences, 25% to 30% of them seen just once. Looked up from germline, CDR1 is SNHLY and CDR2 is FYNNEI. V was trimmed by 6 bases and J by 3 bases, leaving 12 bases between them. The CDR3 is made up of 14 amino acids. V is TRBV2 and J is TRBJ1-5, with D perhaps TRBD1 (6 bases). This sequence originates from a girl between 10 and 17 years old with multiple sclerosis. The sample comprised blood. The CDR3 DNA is TGTGCCAGCAGGGGAACAGGGCCCAATCAGCCCCAGCATTTT. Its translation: CASRGTGPNQPQHF.